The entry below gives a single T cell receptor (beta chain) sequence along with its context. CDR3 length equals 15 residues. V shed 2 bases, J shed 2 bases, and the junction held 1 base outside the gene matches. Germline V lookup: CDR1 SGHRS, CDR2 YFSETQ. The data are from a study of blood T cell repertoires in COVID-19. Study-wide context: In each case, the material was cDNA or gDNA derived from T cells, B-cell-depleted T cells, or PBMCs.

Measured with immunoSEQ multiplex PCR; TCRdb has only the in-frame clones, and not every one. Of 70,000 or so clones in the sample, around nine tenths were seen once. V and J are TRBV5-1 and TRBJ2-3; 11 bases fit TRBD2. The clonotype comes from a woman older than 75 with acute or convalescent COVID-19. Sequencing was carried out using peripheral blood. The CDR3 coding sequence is TGCGCCAGCAGCTTTAGCGGGAGGGCCACAGATACGCAGTATTTT. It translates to CASSFSGRATDTQYF.